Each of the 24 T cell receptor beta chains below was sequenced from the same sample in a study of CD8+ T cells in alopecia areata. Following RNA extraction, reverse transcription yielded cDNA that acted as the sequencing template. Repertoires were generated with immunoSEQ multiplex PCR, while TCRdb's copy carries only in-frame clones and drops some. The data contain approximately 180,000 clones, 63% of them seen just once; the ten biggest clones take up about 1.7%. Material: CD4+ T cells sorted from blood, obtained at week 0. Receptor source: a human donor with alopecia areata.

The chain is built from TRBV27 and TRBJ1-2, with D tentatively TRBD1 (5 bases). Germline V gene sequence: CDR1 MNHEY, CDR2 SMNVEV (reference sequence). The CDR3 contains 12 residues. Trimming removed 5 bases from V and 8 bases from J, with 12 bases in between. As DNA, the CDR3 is TGTGCCAGCAGTAACCGGGAGGGGGGCTACACCTTC. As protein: CASSNREGGYTF.

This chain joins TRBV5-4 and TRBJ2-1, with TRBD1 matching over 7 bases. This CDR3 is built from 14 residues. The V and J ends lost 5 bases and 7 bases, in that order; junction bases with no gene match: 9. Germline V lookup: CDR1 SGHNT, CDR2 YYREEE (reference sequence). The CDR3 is CASRLDRAANEQFF. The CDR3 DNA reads TGTGCCAGCAGACTCGACAGGGCTGCGAATGAGCAGTTCTTC.

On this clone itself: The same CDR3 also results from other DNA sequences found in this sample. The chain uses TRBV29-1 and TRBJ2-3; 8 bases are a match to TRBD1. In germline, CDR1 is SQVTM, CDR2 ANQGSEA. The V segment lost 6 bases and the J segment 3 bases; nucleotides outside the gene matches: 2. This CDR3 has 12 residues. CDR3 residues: CSVRTGTDTQYF. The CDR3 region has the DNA TGCAGCGTAAGGACAGGGACAGATACGCAGTATTTT.

Here the CDR3 DNA reads TGTGCCTGGACCACGGAAAGGGGTTCTGAAGCTTTCTTT. It is translated as CAWTTERGSEAFF. The chain uses TRBV30 and TRBJ1-1; D perhaps matches TRBD1 (5 bases). There are 13 residues in the CDR3. Per germline, CDR1 GTSNPN and CDR2 SVGIG (reference sequence). Trimming took off 4 bases at V and 6 bases at J, with 15 bases between the two ends.

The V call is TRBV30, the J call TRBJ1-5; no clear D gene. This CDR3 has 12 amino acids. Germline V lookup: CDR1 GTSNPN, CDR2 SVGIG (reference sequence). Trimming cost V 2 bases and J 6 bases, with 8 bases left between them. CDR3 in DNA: TGTGCCTGGAGTTCAGGTAGTCAGCCCCAGCATTTT. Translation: CAWSSGSQPQHF.

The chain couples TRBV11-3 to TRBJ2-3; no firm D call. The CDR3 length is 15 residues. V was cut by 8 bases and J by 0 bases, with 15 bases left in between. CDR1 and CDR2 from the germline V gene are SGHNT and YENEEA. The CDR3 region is CASSSDGTSTDTQYF. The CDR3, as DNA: TGTGCCAGCTCCTCGGACGGAACTAGCACAGATACGCAGTATTTT.

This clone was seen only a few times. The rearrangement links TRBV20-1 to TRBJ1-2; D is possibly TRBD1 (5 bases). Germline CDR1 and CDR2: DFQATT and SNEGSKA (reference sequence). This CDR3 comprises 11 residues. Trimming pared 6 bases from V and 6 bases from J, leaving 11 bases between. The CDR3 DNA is TGCAGTGCGGAAGGGGTAGATGGCTACACCTTC. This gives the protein CSAEGVDGYTF.

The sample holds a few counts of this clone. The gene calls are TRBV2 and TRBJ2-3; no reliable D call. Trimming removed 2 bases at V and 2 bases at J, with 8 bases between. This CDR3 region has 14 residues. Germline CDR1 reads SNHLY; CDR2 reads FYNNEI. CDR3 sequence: CASSERHFTDTQYF. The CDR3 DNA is TGTGCCAGCAGTGAACGACACTTCACAGATACGCAGTATTTT. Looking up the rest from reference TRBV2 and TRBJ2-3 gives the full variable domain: EPEVTQTPSHQVTQMGQEVILRCVPISNHLYFYWYRQILGQKVEFLVSFYNNEISEKSEIFDDQFSVERPDGSNFTLKIRSTKLEDSAMYFCASSERHFTDTQYFGPGTRLTVL.

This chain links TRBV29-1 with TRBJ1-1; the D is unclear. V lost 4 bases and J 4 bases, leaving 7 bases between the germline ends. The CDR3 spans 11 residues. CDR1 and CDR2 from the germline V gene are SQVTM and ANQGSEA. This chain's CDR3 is CSVGDGTEAFF. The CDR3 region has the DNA TGCAGCGTTGGAGATGGCACTGAAGCTTTCTTT.

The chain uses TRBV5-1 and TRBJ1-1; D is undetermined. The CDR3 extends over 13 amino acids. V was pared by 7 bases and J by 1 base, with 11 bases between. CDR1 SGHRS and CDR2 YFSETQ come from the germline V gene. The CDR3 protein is CASSKQENTEAFF. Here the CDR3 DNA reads TGCGCCAGCTCTAAACAAGAGAACACTGAAGCTTTCTTT.

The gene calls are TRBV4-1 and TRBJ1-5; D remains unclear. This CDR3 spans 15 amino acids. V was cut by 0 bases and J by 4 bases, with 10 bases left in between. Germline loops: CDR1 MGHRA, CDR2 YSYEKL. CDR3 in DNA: TGCGCCAGCAGCCAAGAGTCGGCAAATAATCAGCCCCAGCATTTT. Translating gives CASSQESANNQPQHF.

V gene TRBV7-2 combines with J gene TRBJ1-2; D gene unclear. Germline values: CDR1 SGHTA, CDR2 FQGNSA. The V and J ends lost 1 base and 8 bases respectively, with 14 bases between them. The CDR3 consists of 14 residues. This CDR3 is CASSLVFQGWGYTF. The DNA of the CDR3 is TGTGCCAGCAGCTTAGTTTTTCAAGGCTGGGGCTACACCTTC.

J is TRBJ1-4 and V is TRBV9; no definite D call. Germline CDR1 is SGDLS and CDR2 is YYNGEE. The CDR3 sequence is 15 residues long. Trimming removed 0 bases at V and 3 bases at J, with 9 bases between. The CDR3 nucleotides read TGTGCCAGCAGCGTAGCCCCCAGCTCTAATGAAAAACTGTTTTTT. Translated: CASSVAPSSNEKLFF.

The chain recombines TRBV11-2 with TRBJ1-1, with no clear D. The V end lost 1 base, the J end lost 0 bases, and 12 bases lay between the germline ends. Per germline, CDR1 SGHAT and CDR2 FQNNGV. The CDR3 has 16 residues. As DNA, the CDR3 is TGTGCCAGCAGCTTAGCCCGAGGACTGATGAACACTGAAGCTTTCTTT. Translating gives CASSLARGLMNTEAFF.

CDR3 DNA sequence: TGCGCCAGCAGTGGATCCGGGCTTACGCAGTATTTT. Its translation is CASSGSGLTQYF. The chain links TRBV10-1 to TRBJ2-3; D is ambiguous. Germline V gene sequence: CDR1 WNHNN, CDR2 SYGVQD (reference sequence). This CDR3 has 12 residues. With 4 bases removed from V and 8 bases from J, the gap between germline ends came to 10 bases.

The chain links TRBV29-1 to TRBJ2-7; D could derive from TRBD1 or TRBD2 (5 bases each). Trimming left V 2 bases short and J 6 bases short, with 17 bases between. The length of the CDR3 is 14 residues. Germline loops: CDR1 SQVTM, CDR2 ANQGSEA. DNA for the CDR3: TGCAGCGTTGAATTGGGACCACTGGCATCCGAGCAGTACTTC. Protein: CSVELGPLASEQYF.

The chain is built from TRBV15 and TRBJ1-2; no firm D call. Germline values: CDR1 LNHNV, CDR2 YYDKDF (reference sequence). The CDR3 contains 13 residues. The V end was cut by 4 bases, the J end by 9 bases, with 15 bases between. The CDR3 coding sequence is TGTGCCACCAGCACTCGGGCCAACTGGAGCTACACCTTC. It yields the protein CATSTRANWSYTF.

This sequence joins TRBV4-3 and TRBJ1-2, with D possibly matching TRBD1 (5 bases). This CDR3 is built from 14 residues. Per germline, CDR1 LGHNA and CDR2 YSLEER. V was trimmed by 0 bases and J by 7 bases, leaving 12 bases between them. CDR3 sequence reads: CASSQDLGESGYTF. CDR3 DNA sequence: TGCGCCAGCAGCCAAGATCTAGGGGAATCTGGCTACACCTTC.

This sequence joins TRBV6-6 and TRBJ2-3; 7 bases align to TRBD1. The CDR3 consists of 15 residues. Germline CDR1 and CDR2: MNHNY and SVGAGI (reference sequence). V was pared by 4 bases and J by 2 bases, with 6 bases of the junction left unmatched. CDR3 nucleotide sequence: TGTGCCAGCAGTTCTAGACAGGGCGACACAGATACGCAGTATTTT. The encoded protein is CASSSRQGDTDTQYF.

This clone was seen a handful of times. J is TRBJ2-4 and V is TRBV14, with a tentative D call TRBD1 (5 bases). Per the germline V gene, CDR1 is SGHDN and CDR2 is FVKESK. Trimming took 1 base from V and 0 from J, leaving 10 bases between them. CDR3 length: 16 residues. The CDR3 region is CASSQGDRIAKNIQYF. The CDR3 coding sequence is TGTGCCAGCAGCCAAGGAGACAGAATAGCCAAAAACATTCAGTACTTC.

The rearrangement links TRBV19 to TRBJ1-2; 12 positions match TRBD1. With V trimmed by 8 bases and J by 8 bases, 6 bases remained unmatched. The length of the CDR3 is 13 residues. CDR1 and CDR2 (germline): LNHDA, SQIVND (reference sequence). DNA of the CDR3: TGTGCCAGTGGGGACAGGGGGCGACGAGGCTACACCTTC. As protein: CASGDRGRRGYTF.

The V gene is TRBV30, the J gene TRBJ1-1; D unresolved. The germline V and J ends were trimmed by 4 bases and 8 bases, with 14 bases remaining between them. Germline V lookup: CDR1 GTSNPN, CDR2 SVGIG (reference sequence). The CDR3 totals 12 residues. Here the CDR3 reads CAWTRGPPEAFF. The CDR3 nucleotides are TGTGCCTGGACCCGTGGGCCCCCCGAAGCTTTCTTT.

The CDR3 bases are TGTGCCACCTCCGAAGGGGTCCTAGCCAAAAACATTCAGTACTTC. This encodes CATSEGVLAKNIQYF. The V and J genes are TRBV2 and TRBJ2-4; tentatively, D is TRBD1 (5 bases). CDR1 and CDR2 from the germline V gene are SNHLY and FYNNEI. This CDR3 has 15 amino acids. Trimming stripped 10 bases from V and 0 bases from J, with 16 bases between. Looking up the rest from reference TRBV2 and TRBJ2-4 gives the full variable domain: EPEVTQTPSHQVTQMGQEVILRCVPISNHLYFYWYRQILGQKVEFLVSFYNNEISEKSEIFDDQFSVERPDGSNFTLKIRSTKLEDSAMYFCATSEGVLAKNIQYFGAGTRLSVL.

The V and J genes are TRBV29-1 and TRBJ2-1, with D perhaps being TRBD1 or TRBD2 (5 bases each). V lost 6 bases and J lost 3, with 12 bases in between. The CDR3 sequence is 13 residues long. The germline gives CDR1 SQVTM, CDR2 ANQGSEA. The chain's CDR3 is CSVRDQYYNEQFF. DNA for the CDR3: TGCAGCGTCCGGGACCAATACTACAATGAGCAGTTCTTC.